This T cell receptor beta chain was captured in a study of T cell responses to AZD1222 COVID-19 vaccine. Germline V gene lookup returns CDR1 MNHEY and CDR2 SMNVEV (reference sequence). The V and J ends lost 4 bases and 7 bases, in that order; junction bases with no gene match: 8. The CDR3 has 17 amino acids. Measured with immunoSEQ multiplex PCR; TCRdb has only the in-frame clones, and not every one. The sample holds 50,000 to 75,000 clones, approximately 89% seen once. General study findings and limits: Per reports, nearly half of all spike-specific TCRs target regions that are unmutated in variants. At 160-218 and 743-854, vaccine-associated CD4 TCRs were dominant, and they spanned spike. Repertoire sampling was restricted to post-peak T cell response timepoints. At baseline, just five or six AZD1222 recipients tested seropositive.

Points on this clone: Its antigen is not identified.

The source of this sequence is an adult who received the AZD1222 COVID-19 vaccine. The input for sequencing was peripheral blood, taken 28 days after the second AZD1222 dose. The chain joins TRBV27 to TRBJ2-1, with 15 nucleotides matching TRBD2. CDR3 amino acids: CASSSGLAGGLRNEQFF. The DNA for the CDR3 is TGTGCCAGCAGTTCGGGACTAGCGGGGGGACTACGGAATGAGCAGTTCTTC.